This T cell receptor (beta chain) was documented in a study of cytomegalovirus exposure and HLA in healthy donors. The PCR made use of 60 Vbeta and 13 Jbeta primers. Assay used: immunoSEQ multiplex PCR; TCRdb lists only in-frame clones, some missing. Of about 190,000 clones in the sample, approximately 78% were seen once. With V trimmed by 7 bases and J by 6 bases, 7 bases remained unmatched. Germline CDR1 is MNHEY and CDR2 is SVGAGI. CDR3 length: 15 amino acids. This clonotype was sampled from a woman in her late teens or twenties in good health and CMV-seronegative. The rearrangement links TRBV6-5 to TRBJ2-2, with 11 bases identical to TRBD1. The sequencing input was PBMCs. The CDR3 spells CASNPGQGVAGELFF. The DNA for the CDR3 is TGTGCCAGCAACCCGGGACAGGGGGTAGCCGGGGAGCTGTTTTTT.